This TCR beta chain was captured in a study of T-cell reconstitution after alpha-beta-depleted transplantation in children. Preparation of the TCRbeta library used unique molecular identifiers. TCRdb fed the PCR reads into MiXCR, producing one record per CDR3 protein. The sample yields 640,000 or so distinct CDR3 sequences, about 15% seen once. The CDR3 is 14 residues long. The V end lost 1 base, the J end lost 12 bases, and 16 bases lay between the germline ends. CDR1 is SNHLY, CDR2 FYNNEI, per germline. The clonotype comes from a human donor who donated a stem cell graft to a child with acute myeloid leukemia. The input for sequencing was PBMCs from the stem cell graft donor, taken from the stem cell graft. The rearrangement joins TRBV2 to TRBJ2-1; no reliable D call. As DNA, the CDR3 is TGTGCCAGCAGTGAAGGGCCTGTAGCTGGTGGGCAGTTCTTC. Its protein is CASSEGPVAGGQFF.